The clone carrying this T cell receptor beta chain was counted once. What it recognizes is unknown. This sample was included in a study of T cells in narcolepsy. Whole-study results and caveats: Reportedly, autoreactive clonotypes were serially detected in patients' blood but not controls'.

The V segment lost 5 bases and the J segment 3 bases; nucleotides outside the gene matches: 3. The CDR3 covers 14 residues. Per germline, CDR1 SGHAT and CDR2 FQNNGV. The method was immunoSEQ multiplex PCR; TCRdb's version includes in-frame clones alone and lacks a portion of them. This sample carries 25,000 to 35,000 clones, around 79% of them seen once, and the ten largest clones take approximately 1%. Material for sequencing was CD45RA- memory CD4+ T cells from PBMCs. V usage is TRBV11-2 and J usage is TRBJ2-7, with 11 bases that match TRBD2. The receptor comes from a human donor with narcolepsy. DNA for the CDR3: TGTGCCAGCAGCCCCCTAGCGGGAGGCTACGAGCAGTACTTC. It specifies CASSPLAGGYEQYF.